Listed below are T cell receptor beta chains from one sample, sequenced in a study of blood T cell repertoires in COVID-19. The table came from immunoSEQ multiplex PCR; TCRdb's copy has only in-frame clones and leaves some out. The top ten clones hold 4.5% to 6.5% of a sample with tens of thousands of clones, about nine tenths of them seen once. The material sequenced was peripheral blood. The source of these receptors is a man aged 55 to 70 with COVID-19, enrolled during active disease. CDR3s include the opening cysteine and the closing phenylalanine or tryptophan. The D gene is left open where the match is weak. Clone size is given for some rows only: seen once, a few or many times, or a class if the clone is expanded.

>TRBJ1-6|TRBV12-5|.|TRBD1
CASGLGQGNSPLHF
TGTGCTAGTGGTCTCGGACAGGGTAATTCACCCCTCCACTTT
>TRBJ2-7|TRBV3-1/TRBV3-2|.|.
CASSYSYEQYF
TGTGCCAGCAGCTACTCCTACGAGCAGTACTTC
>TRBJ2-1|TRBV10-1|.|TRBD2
CASSELRPSGRADSDEQFF
TGCGCCAGCAGTGAGTTACGGCCGAGCGGGAGGGCCGATTCGGATGAGCAGTTCTTC
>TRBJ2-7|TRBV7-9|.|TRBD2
CASSLGSGRAGYEQYF
TGTGCCAGCAGCTTAGGTAGCGGGAGGGCCGGATACGAGCAGTACTTC
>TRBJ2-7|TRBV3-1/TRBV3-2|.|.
CASSHGEINEQYF
TGTGCCAGCAGCCACGGGGAAATCAACGAGCAGTACTTC
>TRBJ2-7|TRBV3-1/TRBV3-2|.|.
CASSPRRAYEQYF
TGTGCCAGCAGCCCGAGGAGGGCCTACGAGCAGTACTTC
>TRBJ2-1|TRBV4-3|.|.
CASSQEGRSGYNEQFF
TGCGCCAGCAGCCAAGAGGGCAGGTCCGGCTACAATGAGCAGTTCTTC
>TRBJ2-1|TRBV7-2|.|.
CASSPEGRASSYNEQFF
TGTGCCAGCAGCCCAGAGGGCCGGGCCAGCTCCTACAATGAGCAGTTCTTC
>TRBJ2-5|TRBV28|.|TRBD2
CASSSPGLAQETQYF
TGTGCCAGCAGTTCCCCCGGACTAGCACAAGAGACCCAGTACTTC
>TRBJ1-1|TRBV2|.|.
CASSGQANTEAFF
TGTGCCAGCAGTGGACAGGCCAACACTGAAGCTTTCTTT
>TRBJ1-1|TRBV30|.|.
CAWSREVGSAFF
TGTGCCTGGAGTCGGGAGGTTGGGTCGGCTTTCTTT
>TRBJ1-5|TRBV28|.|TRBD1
CASTRQGYQPQHF
TGTGCCAGCACGCGACAGGGATATCAGCCCCAGCATTTT
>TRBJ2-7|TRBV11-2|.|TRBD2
CASSLSSVAGEDEQYF
TGTGCCAGCAGCTTATCTTCAGTAGCGGGAGAGGACGAGCAGTACTTC
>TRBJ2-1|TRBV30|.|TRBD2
CAWIRRVLAGRSSYNEQFF
TGTGCCTGGATTCGAAGAGTACTAGCGGGCCGGAGCTCCTACAATGAGCAGTTCTTC
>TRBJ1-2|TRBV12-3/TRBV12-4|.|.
CASSRDSYGYTF
TGTGCCAGCAGTCGCGACAGCTATGGCTACACCTTC
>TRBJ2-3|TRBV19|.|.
CASSFRVLADTQYF
TGTGCCAGTAGTTTCCGGGTCCTTGCAGATACGCAGTATTTT
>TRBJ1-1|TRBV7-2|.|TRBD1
CASSYHLRDRGDTEAFF
TGTGCCAGCAGCTACCATTTACGGGACAGGGGCGACACTGAAGCTTTCTTT
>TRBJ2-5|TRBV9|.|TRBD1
CASSVAGQGGETQYF
TGTGCCAGCAGCGTAGCCGGACAGGGTGGAGAGACCCAGTACTTC
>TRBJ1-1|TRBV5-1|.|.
CASSSTADTEAFF
TGCGCCAGCAGCTCGACAGCTGACACTGAAGCTTTCTTT
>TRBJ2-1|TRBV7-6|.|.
CASSISVNEQFF
TGTGCCAGCAGCATCTCAGTGAATGAGCAGTTCTTC
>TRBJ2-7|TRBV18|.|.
CASSRTTGTSYEQYF
TGTGCCAGCTCACGGACTACGGGTACTTCCTACGAGCAGTACTTC
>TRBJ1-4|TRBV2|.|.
CASSGSGTRNPPTNEKLFF
TGTGCCAGCAGTGGTTCCGGGACACGCAACCCCCCAACTAATGAAAAACTGTTTTTT
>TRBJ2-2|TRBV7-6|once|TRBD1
CASSLGGQGAGTGELFF
TGTGCCAGCAGCTTAGGTGGACAGGGGGCTGGCACCGGGGAGCTGTTTTTT
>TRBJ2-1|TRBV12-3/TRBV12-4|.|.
CASTRGSYNEQFF
TGTGCCAGCACAAGGGGCTCCTACAATGAGCAGTTCTTC
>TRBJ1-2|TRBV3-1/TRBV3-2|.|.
CASSQDQNPEGYTF
TGTGCCAGCAGCCAAGATCAAAACCCGGAGGGCTACACCTTC
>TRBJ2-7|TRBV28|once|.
CASSFPPETYEQYF
TGTGCCAGCAGTTTCCCCCCAGAAACCTACGAGCAGTACTTC
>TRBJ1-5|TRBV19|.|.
CASSIGNQPQHF
TGTGCCAGTAGTATCGGGAATCAGCCCCAGCATTTT
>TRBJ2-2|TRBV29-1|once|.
CSVAGPGELFF
TGCAGCGTTGCAGGGCCCGGGGAGCTGTTTTTT
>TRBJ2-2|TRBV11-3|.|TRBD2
CASSWGLAENTGELFF
TGTGCCAGCAGCTGGGGACTAGCGGAGAACACCGGGGAGCTGTTTTTT
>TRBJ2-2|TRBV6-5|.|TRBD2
CARRSSGRNTGELFF
TGTGCCAGGCGGTCTAGCGGGAGGAACACCGGGGAGCTGTTTTTT
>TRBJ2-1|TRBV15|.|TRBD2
CATSRPGLAGVGQFF
TGTGCCACCAGCAGACCGGGACTAGCGGGAGTGGGCCAGTTCTTC
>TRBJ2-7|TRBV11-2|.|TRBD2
CASSLYSGSTYEQYF
TGTGCCAGCAGCTTGTATAGCGGGAGCACCTACGAGCAGTACTTC